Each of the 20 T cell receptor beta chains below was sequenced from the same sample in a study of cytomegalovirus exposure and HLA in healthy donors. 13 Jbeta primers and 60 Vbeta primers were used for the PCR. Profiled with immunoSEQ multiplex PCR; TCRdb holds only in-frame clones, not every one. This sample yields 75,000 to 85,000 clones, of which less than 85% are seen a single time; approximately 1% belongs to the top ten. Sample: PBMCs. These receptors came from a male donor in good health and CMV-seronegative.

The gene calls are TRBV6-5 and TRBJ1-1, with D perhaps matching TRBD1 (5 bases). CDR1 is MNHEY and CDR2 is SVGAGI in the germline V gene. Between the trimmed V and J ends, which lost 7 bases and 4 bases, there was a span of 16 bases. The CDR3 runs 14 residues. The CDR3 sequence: CASTHGGRVTEAFF. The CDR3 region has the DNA TGTGCCAGCACCCACGGGGGTAGGGTCACTGAAGCTTTCTTT.

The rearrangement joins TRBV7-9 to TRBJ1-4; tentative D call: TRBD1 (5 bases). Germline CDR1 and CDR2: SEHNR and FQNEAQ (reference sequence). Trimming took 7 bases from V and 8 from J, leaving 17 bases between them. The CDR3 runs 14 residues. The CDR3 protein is CASKDERAGEKLFF. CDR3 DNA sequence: TGTGCCAGCAAGGATGAACGGGCAGGGGAAAAACTGTTTTTT. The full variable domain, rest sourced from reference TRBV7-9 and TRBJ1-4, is DTGVSQNPRHKITKRGQNVTFRCDPISEHNRLYWYRQTLGQGPEFLTYFQNEAQLEKSRLLSDRFSAERPKGSFSTLEIQRTEQGDSAMYLCASKDERAGEKLFFGSGTQLSVL.

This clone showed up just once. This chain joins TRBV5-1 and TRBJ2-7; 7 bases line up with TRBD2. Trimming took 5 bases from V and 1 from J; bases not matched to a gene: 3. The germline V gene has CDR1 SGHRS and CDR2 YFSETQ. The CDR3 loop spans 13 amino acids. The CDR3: CASRAGRSYEQYF. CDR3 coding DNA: TGCGCCAGCAGAGCGGGACGGTCCTACGAGCAGTACTTC. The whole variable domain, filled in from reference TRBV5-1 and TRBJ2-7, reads KAGVTQTPRYLIKTRGQQVTLSCSPISGHRSVSWYQQTPGQGLQFLFEYFSETQRNKGNFPGRFSGRQFSNSRSEMNVSTLELGDSALYLCASRAGRSYEQYFGPGTRLTVT.

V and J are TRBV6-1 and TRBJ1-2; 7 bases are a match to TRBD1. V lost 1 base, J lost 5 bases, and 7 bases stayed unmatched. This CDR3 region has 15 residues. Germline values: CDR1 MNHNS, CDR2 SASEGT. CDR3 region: CASSEGIGTAYGYTF. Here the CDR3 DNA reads TGTGCCAGCAGTGAAGGTATAGGGACAGCATATGGCTACACCTTC.

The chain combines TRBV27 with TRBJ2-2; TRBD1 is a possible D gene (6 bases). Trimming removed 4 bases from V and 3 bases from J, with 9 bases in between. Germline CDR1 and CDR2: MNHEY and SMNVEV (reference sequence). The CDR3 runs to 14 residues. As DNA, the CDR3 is TGTGCCAGCAGTTACAGACAGGACACCGGGGAGCTGTTTTTT. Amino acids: CASSYRQDTGELFF.

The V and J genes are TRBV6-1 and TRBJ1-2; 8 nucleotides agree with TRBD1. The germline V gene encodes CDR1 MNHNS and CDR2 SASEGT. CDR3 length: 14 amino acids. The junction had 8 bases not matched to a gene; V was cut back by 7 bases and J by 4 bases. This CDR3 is CASITTGTGYGYTF. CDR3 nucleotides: TGTGCCAGCATTACTACCGGGACAGGCTATGGCTACACCTTC.

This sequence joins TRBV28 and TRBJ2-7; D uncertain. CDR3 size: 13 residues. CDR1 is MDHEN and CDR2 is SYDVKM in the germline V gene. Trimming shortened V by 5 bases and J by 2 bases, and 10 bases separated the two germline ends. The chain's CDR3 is CASSPLSPYEQYF. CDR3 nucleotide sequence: TGTGCCAGCAGTCCCCTAAGCCCCTACGAGCAGTACTTC.

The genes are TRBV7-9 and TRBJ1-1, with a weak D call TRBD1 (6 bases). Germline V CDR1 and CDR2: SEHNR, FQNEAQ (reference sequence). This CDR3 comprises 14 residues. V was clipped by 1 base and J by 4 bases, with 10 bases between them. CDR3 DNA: TGTGCCAGCAGCTTAGAGGGGGAAAGCACTGAAGCTTTCTTT. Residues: CASSLEGESTEAFF.

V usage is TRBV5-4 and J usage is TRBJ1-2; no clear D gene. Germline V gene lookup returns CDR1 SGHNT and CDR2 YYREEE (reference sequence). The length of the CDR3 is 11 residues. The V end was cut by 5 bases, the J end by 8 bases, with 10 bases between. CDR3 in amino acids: CASSGESGYTF. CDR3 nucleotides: TGTGCCAGCAGTGGAGAGTCGGGCTACACCTTC.

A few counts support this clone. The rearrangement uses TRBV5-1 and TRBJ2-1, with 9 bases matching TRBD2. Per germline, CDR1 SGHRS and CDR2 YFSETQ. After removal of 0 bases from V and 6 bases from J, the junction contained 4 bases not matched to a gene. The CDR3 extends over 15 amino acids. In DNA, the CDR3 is TGCGCCAGCAGCTTGGTGGTTAGCGGGAGCAATGAGCAGTTCTTC. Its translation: CASSLVVSGSNEQFF.

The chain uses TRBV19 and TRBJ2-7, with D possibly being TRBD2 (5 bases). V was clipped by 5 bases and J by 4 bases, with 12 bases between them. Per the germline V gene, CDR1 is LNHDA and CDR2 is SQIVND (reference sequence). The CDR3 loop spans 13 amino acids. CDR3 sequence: CASSLQAGYEQYF. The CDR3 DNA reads TGTGCCAGTAGTCTGCAGGCGGGTTACGAGCAGTACTTC.

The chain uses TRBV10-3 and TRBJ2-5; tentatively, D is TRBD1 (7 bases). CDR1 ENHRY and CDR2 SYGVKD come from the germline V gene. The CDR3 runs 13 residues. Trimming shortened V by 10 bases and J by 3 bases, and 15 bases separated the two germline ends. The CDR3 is CATSPRGEETQYF. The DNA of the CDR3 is TGTGCCACCTCGCCCAGGGGGGAAGAGACCCAGTACTTC.

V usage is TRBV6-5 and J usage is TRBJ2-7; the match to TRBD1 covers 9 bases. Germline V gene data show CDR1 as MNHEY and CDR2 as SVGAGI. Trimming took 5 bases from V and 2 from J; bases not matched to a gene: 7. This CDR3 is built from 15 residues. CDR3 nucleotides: TGTGCCAGCAGTATGAAACAGGGGGCCACCTACGAGCAGTACTTC. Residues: CASSMKQGATYEQYF.

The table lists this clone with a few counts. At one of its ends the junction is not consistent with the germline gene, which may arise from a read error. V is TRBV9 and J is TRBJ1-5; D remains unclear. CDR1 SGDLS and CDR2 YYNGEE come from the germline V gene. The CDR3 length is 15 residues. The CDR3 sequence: CASSVGEISNQPQNF. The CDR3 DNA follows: TGTGCCAGCAGCGTAGGAGAAATTAGCAATCAGCCCCAGAATTTT. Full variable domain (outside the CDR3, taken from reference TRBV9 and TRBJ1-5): DSGVTQTPKHLITATGQRVTLRCSPRSGDLSVYWYQQSLDQGLQFLIQYYNGEERAKGNILERFSAQQFPDLHSELNLSSLELGDSALYFCASSVGEISNQPQNFGDGTRLSIL.

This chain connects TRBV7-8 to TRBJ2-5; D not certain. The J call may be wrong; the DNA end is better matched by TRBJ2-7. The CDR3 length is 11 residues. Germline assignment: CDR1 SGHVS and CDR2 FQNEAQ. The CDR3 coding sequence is TGTGCCAGCAGCGGGTACTACGAGCAGTACTTC. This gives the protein CASSGYYEQYF.

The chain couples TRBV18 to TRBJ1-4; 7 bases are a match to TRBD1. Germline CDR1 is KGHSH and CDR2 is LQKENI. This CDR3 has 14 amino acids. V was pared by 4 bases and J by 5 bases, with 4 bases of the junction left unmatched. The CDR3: CASSLRGVNEKLFF. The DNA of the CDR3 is TGTGCCAGCTCACTCAGGGGGGTGAATGAAAAACTGTTTTTT.

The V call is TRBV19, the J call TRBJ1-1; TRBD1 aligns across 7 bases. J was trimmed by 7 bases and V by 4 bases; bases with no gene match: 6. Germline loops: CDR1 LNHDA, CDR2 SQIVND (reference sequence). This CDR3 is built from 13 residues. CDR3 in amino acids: CASSTDRDLEAFF. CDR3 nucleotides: TGTGCCAGTAGTACCGACAGGGACCTTGAAGCTTTCTTT. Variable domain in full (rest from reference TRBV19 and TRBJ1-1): DGGITQSPKYLFRKEGQNVTLSCEQNLNHDAMYWYRQDPGQGLRLIYYSQIVNDFQKGDIAEGYSVSREKKESFPLTVTSAQKNPTAFYLCASSTDRDLEAFFGQGTRLTVV.

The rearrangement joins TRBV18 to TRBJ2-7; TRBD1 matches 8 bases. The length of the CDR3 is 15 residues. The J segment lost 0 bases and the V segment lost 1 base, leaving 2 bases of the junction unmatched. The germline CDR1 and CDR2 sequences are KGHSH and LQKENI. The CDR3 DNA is TGTGCCAGCTCACCACGGACAGGGAGCTCCTACGAGCAGTACTTC. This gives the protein CASSPRTGSSYEQYF.

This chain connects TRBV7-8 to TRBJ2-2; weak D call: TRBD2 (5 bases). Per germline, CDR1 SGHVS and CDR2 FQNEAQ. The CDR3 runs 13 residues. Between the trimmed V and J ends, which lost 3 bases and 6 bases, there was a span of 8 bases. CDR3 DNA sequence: TGTGCCAGCAGCTTTTCGCGGGCCGGGGAGCTGTTTTTT. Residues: CASSFSRAGELFF.

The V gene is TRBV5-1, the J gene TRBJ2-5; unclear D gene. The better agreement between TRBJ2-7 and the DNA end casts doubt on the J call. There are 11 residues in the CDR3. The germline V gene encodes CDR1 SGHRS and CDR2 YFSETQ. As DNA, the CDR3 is TGCGCCAGCAGCGACTCCTACGAGCAGTACTTC. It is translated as CASSDSYEQYF.